These T cell receptor beta chains were read from a single sample in a study of blood T cell repertoires in COVID-19. This table comes from immunoSEQ multiplex PCR, and its TCRdb copy is limited to in-frame clones, with some not included. Of roughly 60,000 clones in the sample, 70% to 90% are singletons; the top ten hold approximately 20%. The specimen sequenced was peripheral blood. The receptors stem from a human donor in a cohort sampled during active COVID-19. Each CDR3 is given with its conserved first and last residue. D genes are given only for firm matches. Clone size is stated in some rows and not others, as once, few, many or a class when expanded.

>-|TRBV24-1|TRBJ1-2|-|14
CATSDPQVLRGYTF
TGTGCCACCAGTGATCCACAGGTATTAAGGGGCTACACCTTC
>-|TRBV5-5|TRBJ1-1|TRBD1|16
CASSPGQGRVNTEAFF
TGTGCCAGCAGTCCGGGACAGGGGAGGGTGAACACTGAAGCTTTCTTT
>-|TRBV5-4|TRBJ2-3|-|17
CASRAFGGRLGRDTQYF
TGTGCCAGCAGAGCTTTCGGGGGGCGACTTGGCCGAGATACGCAGTATTTT
>-|TRBV5-6|TRBJ1-6|-|14
CASSQGAGLSPLHF
TGTGCCAGCAGCCAAGGGGCAGGGTTGAGCCCCCTCCACTTT
>-|TRBV7-2|TRBJ2-7|-|14
CASSLVRLADEQYF
TGTGCCAGCAGCTTAGTTCGGTTAGCGGACGAGCAGTACTTC
>-|TRBV9|TRBJ1-1|TRBD1|15
CASSVPQGGNTEAFF
TGTGCCAGCAGCGTCCCCCAGGGGGGAAACACTGAAGCTTTCTTT
>-|TRBV3-1/TRBV3-2|TRBJ1-2|TRBD1|14
CASSQTLQGTGYTF
TGTGCCAGCAGCCAAACCCTACAGGGGACAGGCTACACCTTC
>-|TRBV11-2|TRBJ1-4|-|16
CASSLGAGSTNEKLFF
TGTGCCAGCAGCTTAGGGGCGGGGTCGACTAATGAAAAACTGTTTTTT
>-|TRBV4-1|TRBJ2-7|TRBD2|16
CASSQERSSGVYEQYF
TGCGCCAGCAGCCAAGAGAGGTCTAGCGGGGTTTACGAGCAGTACTTC
>-|TRBV7-6|TRBJ1-6|TRBD1|15
CASSSAGQGLSPLHF
TGTGCCAGCAGCTCCGCCGGACAGGGCCTGTCACCCCTCCACTTT
>-|TRBV5-8|TRBJ1-1|TRBD1|14
CASSLEQGATEAFF
TGTGCCAGCAGCCTGGAGCAGGGGGCCACTGAAGCTTTCTTT
>-|TRBV19|TRBJ1-2|-|13
CASSTDSPYGYTF
TGTGCCAGTAGTACAGACAGTCCCTATGGCTACACCTTC
>-|TRBV19|TRBJ2-3|-|14
CASSIMGGQDTQYF
TGTGCCAGTAGTATAATGGGGGGGCAAGATACGCAGTATTTT
>-|TRBV12-3/TRBV12-4|TRBJ1-2|-|13
CASSGVANYGYTF
TGTGCCAGCAGCGGTGTAGCTAACTATGGCTACACCTTC
>-|TRBV27|TRBJ2-3|TRBD2|17
CASSPVGLAGGRDTQYF
TGTGCCAGCAGTCCCGTGGGACTAGCGGGGGGCAGAGATACGCAGTATTTT
>-|TRBV6-5|TRBJ1-2|TRBD1|13
CASERGQGGGYTF
TGTGCCAGCGAGCGCGGACAGGGCGGCGGCTACACCTTC
>-|TRBV30|TRBJ2-7|TRBD1|12
CACQSRGYEQYF
TGTGCCTGTCAGAGCAGGGGGTACGAGCAGTACTTC
>-|TRBV12-3/TRBV12-4|TRBJ2-7|-|12
CASSRGVHEQYF
TGTGCCAGCAGCAGGGGGGTCCACGAGCAGTACTTC
>-|TRBV19|TRBJ2-3|-|13
CASSPTSTDTQYF
TGTGCCAGTAGTCCTACTAGCACAGATACGCAGTATTTT
>-|TRBV5-1|TRBJ2-1|TRBD2|16
CASSFGTGGLYNEQFF
TGCGCCAGCAGCTTTGGGACGGGGGGTCTTTACAATGAGCAGTTCTTC
>-|TRBV19|TRBJ2-2|TRBD2|18
CASTGGSGGPTNTGELFF
TGTGCCAGTACCGGGGGTAGCGGGGGCCCTACGAACACCGGGGAGCTGTTTTTT
>-|TRBV7-9|TRBJ2-2|TRBD2|15
CASSLSGGIYEELFF
TGTGCCAGCAGCTTATCCGGGGGGATCTATGAGGAGCTGTTTTTT
>-|TRBV3-1/TRBV3-2|TRBJ2-5|TRBD2|14
CASSPRGGQETQYF
TGTGCCAGCAGCCCTCGGGGGGGGCAGGAGACCCAGTACTTC
>-|TRBV19|TRBJ1-1|-|14
CASSRRQADTEAFF
TGTGCCAGTAGTAGACGACAGGCGGATACTGAAGCTTTCTTT
>-|TRBV18|TRBJ2-1|-|15
CASSPLWGPNNEQFF
TGTGCCAGCTCACCATTGTGGGGGCCTAATAATGAGCAGTTCTTC
>-|TRBV12-3/TRBV12-4|TRBJ1-1|-|13
CASSLQEGTEAFF
TGTGCCAGCAGTCTACAAGAGGGTACTGAAGCTTTCTTT
>-|TRBV29-1|TRBJ2-7|TRBD1|12
CSVERPGGEQYF
TGCAGCGTTGAACGGCCAGGGGGCGAGCAGTACTTC
>-|TRBV3-1/TRBV3-2|TRBJ2-2|-|14
CASSQGAAGRELFF
TGTGCCAGCAGCCAAGGGGCGGCGGGCCGGGAGCTGTTTTTT
>-|TRBV27|TRBJ2-3|-|15
CASSLTPAAGDTQYF
TGTGCCAGCAGTTTAACCCCAGCGGCGGGGGATACGCAGTATTTT
>-|TRBV7-8|TRBJ2-5|-|13
CASSRGAGETQYF
TGTGCCAGCAGCCGGGGGGCCGGGGAGACCCAGTACTTC
>-|TRBV9|TRBJ1-1|TRBD1|15
CASSDRTGVNTEAFF
TGTGCCAGCAGCGACAGGACAGGGGTGAACACTGAAGCTTTCTTT
>-|TRBV5-1|TRBJ2-5|TRBD2|17
CASSPRVLSGGQETQYF
TGCGCCAGCAGCCCTAGGGTCCTTAGCGGGGGCCAAGAGACCCAGTACTTC
>-|TRBV19|TRBJ2-7|-|15
CASSIGSGGTYEQYF
TGTGCCAGTAGTATTGGTTCCGGCGGTACCTACGAGCAGTACTTC
>-|TRBV6-2/TRBV6-3|TRBJ1-2|-|14
CASSLAGSNYGYTF
TGTGCCAGCAGTTTGGCAGGGTCTAACTATGGCTACACCTTC
>-|TRBV19|TRBJ1-2|-|14
CASNLQGRGKGYTF
TGTGCCAGTAACCTTCAGGGTAGGGGAAAGGGCTACACCTTC
>-|TRBV4-1|TRBJ2-3|-|14
CASEGRSPGDTQYF
TGCGCCAGCGAGGGCAGAAGTCCCGGAGATACGCAGTATTTT
>many|TRBV7-2|TRBJ1-6|-|12
CASSPQYFPLHF
TGTGCCAGCAGCCCACAGTATTTCCCCCTCCACTTT
>-|TRBV3-1/TRBV3-2|TRBJ2-5|-|15
CASSQVTGEKETQYF
TGTGCCAGCAGCCAAGTCACGGGGGAGAAAGAGACCCAGTACTTC
>few|TRBV6-5|TRBJ2-4|TRBD1|13
CASRSTGGGIQYF
TGTGCCAGCAGATCAACAGGGGGCGGCATTCAGTACTTC
>-|TRBV7-9|TRBJ1-4|-|12
CASRLGEEKLFF
TGTGCCAGCAGATTAGGGGAGGAAAAACTGTTTTTT
>-|TRBV6-1|TRBJ1-5|-|16
CASSVRGHNSNQPQHF
TGTGCCAGCAGTGTAAGGGGCCATAATAGCAATCAGCCCCAGCATTTT
>-|TRBV10-3|TRBJ1-1|-|13
CAHIIMVNTEAFF
TGTGCCCACATTATCATGGTGAACACTGAAGCTTTCTTT
>-|TRBV18|TRBJ2-2|TRBD2|18
CASSPPNPSGVRTGELFF
TGTGCCAGCTCACCCCCTAACCCCAGCGGGGTACGCACCGGGGAGCTGTTTTTT
>-|TRBV29-1|TRBJ2-3|-|13
CSVGTRVTDTQYF
TGCAGCGTTGGAACCCGCGTAACAGATACGCAGTATTTT
>-|TRBV29-1|TRBJ1-3|TRBD1|14
CSAGQATSGNTIYF
TGCAGCGCAGGACAGGCTACCTCTGGAAACACCATATATTTT
>-|TRBV6-1|TRBJ1-1|TRBD1|15
CASSDPQGGGTEAFF
TGTGCCAGCAGTGACCCCCAGGGGGGAGGCACTGAAGCTTTCTTT
>-|TRBV11-1|TRBJ1-1|-|14
CASRLQGGGTEAFF
TGTGCCAGCAGGTTACAGGGAGGCGGCACTGAAGCTTTCTTT
>-|TRBV5-1|TRBJ2-1|TRBD2|15
CASSLRLAGDNEQFF
TGCGCCAGCAGCTTACGGCTAGCGGGAGACAATGAGCAGTTCTTC
>-|TRBV6-2/TRBV6-3|TRBJ2-2|-|14
CASSYGLSTGELFF
TGTGCCAGCAGTTACGGGCTCAGCACTGGGGAGCTGTTTTTT
>-|TRBV12-5|TRBJ2-3|-|13
CASGLLPPPGQYF
TGTGCTAGTGGTTTGTTACCCCCCCCGGGGCAGTATTTT
>-|TRBV7-2|TRBJ1-1|-|13
CASSSLRETEAFF
TGTGCCAGCAGCTCACTACGGGAAACTGAAGCTTTCTTT
>-|TRBV5-8|TRBJ2-1|-|16
CASSLYPASGGDEQFF
TGTGCCAGCAGCTTGTACCCAGCTTCTGGGGGCGATGAGCAGTTCTTC
>-|TRBV7-2|TRBJ2-5|TRBD1|13
CASSQGQAETQYF
TGTGCCAGCAGCCAGGGACAGGCTGAGACCCAGTACTTC
>-|TRBV11-3|TRBJ2-7|-|12
CASSSLTYEQYF
TGTGCCAGCAGCTCCCTAACCTACGAGCAGTACTTC
>-|TRBV9|TRBJ2-2|-|15
CARSVTGGGTGELFF
TGTGCCCGCAGCGTAACGGGGGGCGGGACCGGGGAGCTGTTTTTT
>-|TRBV18|TRBJ2-3|-|14
CASSPPGGSDTQYF
TGTGCCAGCTCACCGCCCGGCGGGTCTGATACGCAGTATTTT
>-|TRBV29-1|TRBJ1-1|-|14
CSVDADRLNTEAFF
TGCAGCGTTGATGCGGACAGACTGAACACTGAAGCTTTCTTT